This TCR beta chain was profiled in a study of blood T cells in healthy people across ages. Study findings and constraints: Unsorted PBMCs ruled out conclusive naive versus antigen-experienced comparison.

This clonotype showed up just a few times. The antigen remains unidentified. Between the trimmed V and J ends, which lost 3 bases and 3 bases, there was a span of 6 bases. This CDR3 spans 13 amino acids. Germline CDR1 is MNHEY and CDR2 is SMNVEV (reference sequence). For the second PCR, which ran for roughly 6 to 12 cycles, a sample-barcoded 5' primer and a J-beta primer mix were used. The study obtained at least 2.5 million CDR3-containing paired-end reads from every sample. A single record per CDR3 protein comes from TCRdb applying MiXCR to the 5' RACE reads. Of 780,000 or so distinct CDR3 sequences listed, just over 55% are singletons. All donors came from Russia, were Caucasian and healthy, and spanned ages about 6 to 90. Every donor provided roughly 10 milliliters of peripheral blood.

The chain recombines TRBV27 with TRBJ2-1; D is ambiguous. Sequenced: blood. The TCR was taken from a man aged 35 to 55 in good health. Here the CDR3 DNA reads TGTGCCAGCAGTTTTATTTTCTACAATGAGCAGTTCTTC. Protein product: CASSFIFYNEQFF.